This TCR beta chain comes out of a study of cytomegalovirus exposure and HLA in healthy donors. The study ran its PCR with 60 Vbeta and 13 Jbeta primers. Clones were sequenced by immunoSEQ multiplex PCR, and TCRdb holds only the in-frame ones, with some missing. The sample gives 100,000 to 150,000 clones, roughly four fifths of which show up once; around 2% is in the top ten. Details on this clone: Its specificity is unknown.

Findings of the study overall: In all likelihood, a cluster of highly shared sequence variants was a sequencing artifact. Being productive about 87% or about 30% of the time was typical of most TCR beta V segments in an earlier analysis. It was only CMV serostatus that was available as immune exposure information. Across donors, sequencing depth was assumed by presence/absence analyses to be roughly uniform.

From germline, CDR1 is MNHEY and CDR2 SVGAGI. The trim removed 1 base at V and 4 bases at J, leaving 4 bases unmatched. The CDR3 runs 15 residues. The chain recombines TRBV6-5 with TRBJ2-4; 7 nucleotides align to TRBD1. The TCR was taken from a man younger than 35 in good health and CMV-seronegative. The material sequenced was PBMCs. The chain's CDR3 is CASSYFGRGKNIQYF. CDR3 sequence (DNA): TGTGCCAGCAGTTACTTTGGCAGGGGGAAAAACATTCAGTACTTC.